Described below is a single TCR beta chain sequence and its context. Its target is not known. Other nucleotide sequences from this sample produce the same CDR3. The data were produced by immunoSEQ multiplex PCR, yet TCRdb's version contains in-frame clones alone and is incomplete. The table lists roughly 50,000 clones, around three quarters of them singletons, with 6% to 7% in the top ten. The germline V gene encodes CDR1 MGHRA and CDR2 YSYEKL. The CDR3 has 15 residues. Trimming pared 0 bases from V and 2 bases from J, leaving 10 bases between. This specimen comes from a study of T cell responses to AZD1222 COVID-19 vaccine. Broader study findings: Donors were largely white British and mainly female; clonal diversity was possibly underestimated. Just a handful of AZD1222 recipients tested seropositive at baseline.

This rearrangement joins TRBV4-1 to TRBJ2-5, with D possibly matching TRBD1 (5 bases). This material consisted of peripheral blood, taken on day 0 of AZD1222 vaccination. The receptor's source is an adult in good health. The CDR3 region is CASSQEGAKQETQYF. In DNA, the CDR3 is TGCGCCAGCAGCCAAGAAGGGGCAAAGCAAGAGACCCAGTACTTC.